Described below is a single T cell receptor beta chain sequence and its context. Germline-derived CDR1 and CDR2 are SGDLS and YYNGEE. With 3 bases removed from V and 3 bases from J, the gap between germline ends came to 15 bases. This CDR3 contains 16 residues. Profiling relied on immunoSEQ multiplex PCR, and the TCRdb table lists in-frame clones only, not all of them. The table lists a few hundred thousand clones, just over 90% of them singletons. These data belong to a study of blood T cell repertoires in COVID-19. Study-level information: There were acute and convalescent COVID-19 samples, and they came from the United States, Italy and Spain.

The sample taken for sequencing was PBMCs or T cells enriched from blood (not recorded which). The TCR sequence derives from a woman between 40 and 50 years old who had been exposed to COVID-19. This chain uses TRBV9 with TRBJ1-4; perhaps TRBD1 as D (5 bases). CDR3 in amino acids: CASSESQGRPNEKLFF. The CDR3 DNA sequence: TGTGCCAGCAGCGAAAGCCAGGGTCGGCCTAATGAAAAACTGTTTTTT.